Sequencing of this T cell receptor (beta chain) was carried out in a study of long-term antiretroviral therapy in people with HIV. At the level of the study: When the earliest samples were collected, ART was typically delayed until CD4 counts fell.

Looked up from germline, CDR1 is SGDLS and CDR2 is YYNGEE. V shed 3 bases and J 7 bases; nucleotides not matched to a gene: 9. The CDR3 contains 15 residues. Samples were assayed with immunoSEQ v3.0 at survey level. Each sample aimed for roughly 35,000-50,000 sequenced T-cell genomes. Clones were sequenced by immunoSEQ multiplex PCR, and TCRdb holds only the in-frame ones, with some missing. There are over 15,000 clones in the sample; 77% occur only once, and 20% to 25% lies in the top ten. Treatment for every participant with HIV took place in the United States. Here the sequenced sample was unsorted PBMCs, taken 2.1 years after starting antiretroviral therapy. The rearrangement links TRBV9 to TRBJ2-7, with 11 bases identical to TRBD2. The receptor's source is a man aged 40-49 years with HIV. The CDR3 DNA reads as TGTGCCAGCAGCGCCTCACTAGCGGGGGAGAGAGAGCAGTACTTC. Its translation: CASSASLAGEREQYF.